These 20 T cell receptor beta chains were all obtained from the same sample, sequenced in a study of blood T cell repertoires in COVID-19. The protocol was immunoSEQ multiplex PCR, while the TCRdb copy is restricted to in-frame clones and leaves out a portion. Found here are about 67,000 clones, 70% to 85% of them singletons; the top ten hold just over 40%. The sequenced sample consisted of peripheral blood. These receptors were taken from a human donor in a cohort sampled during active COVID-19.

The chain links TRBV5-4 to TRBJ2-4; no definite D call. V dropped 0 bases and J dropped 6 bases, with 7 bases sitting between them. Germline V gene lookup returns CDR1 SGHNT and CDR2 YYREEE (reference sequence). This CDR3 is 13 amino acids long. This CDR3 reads CASSLAQRNIQYF. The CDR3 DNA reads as TGTGCCAGCAGCTTGGCACAGAGAAACATTCAGTACTTC.

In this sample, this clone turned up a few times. The CDR3 loop reads CASSVYREETQYF. DNA for the CDR3: TGTGCCAGCAGTGTTTACAGGGAAGAGACCCAGTACTTC. The chain combines TRBV2 with TRBJ2-5; possibly TRBD1 for D (6 bases). There are 13 residues in the CDR3. V lost 4 bases and J lost 3, with 9 bases in between. The germline gives CDR1 SNHLY, CDR2 FYNNEI.

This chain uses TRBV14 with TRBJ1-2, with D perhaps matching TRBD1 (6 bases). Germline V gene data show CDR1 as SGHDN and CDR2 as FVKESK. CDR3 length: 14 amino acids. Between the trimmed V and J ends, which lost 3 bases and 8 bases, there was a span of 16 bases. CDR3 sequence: CASSHGGAPWGYTF. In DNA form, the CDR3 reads TGTGCCAGCAGCCATGGGGGGGCTCCATGGGGCTACACCTTC. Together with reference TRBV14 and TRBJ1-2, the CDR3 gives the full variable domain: EAGVTQFPSHSVIEKGQTVTLRCDPISGHDNLYWYRRVMGKEIKFLLHFVKESKQDESGMPNNRFLAERTGGTYSTLKVQPAELEDSGVYFCASSHGGAPWGYTFGSGTRLTVV.

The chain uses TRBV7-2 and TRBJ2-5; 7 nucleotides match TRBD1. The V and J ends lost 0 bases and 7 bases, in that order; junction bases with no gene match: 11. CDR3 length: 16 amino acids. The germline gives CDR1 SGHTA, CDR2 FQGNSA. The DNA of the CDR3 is TGTGCCAGCAGCTTAGCGGGACAGAATATAAGAGTGACCCAGTACTTC. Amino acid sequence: CASSLAGQNIRVTQYF.

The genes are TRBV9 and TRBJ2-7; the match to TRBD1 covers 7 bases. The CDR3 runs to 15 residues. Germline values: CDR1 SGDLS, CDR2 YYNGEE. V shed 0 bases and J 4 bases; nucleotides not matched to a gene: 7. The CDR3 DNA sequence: TGTGCCAGCAGCGTAGATGTTGGGGGACAGTACGAGCAGTACTTC. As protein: CASSVDVGGQYEQYF.

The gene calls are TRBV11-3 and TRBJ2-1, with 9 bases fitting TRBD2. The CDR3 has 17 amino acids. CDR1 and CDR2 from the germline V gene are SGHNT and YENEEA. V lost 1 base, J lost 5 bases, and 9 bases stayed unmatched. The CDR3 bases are TGTGCCAGCAGCTTAGGACACGGGACTAGCCTTAACAATGAGCAGTTCTTC. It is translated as CASSLGHGTSLNNEQFF.

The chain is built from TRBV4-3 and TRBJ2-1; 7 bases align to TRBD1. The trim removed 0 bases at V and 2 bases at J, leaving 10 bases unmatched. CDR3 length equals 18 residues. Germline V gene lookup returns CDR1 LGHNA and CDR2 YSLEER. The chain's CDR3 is CASSQEFGGTAPYNEQFF. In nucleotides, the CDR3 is TGCGCCAGCAGCCAAGAATTCGGTGGGACAGCCCCCTACAATGAGCAGTTCTTC.

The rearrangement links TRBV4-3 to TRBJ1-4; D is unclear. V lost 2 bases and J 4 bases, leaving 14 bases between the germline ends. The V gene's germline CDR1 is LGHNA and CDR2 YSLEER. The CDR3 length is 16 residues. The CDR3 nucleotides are TGCGCCAGCAGCCAAACCCCAGTAGGGAGTAATGAAAAACTGTTTTTT. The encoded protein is CASSQTPVGSNEKLFF.

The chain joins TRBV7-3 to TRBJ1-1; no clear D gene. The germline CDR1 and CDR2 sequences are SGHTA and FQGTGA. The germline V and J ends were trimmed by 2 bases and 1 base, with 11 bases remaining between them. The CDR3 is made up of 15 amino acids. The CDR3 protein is CASSLGGGENTEAFF. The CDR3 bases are TGTGCCAGCAGCTTAGGAGGCGGGGAGAACACTGAAGCTTTCTTT.

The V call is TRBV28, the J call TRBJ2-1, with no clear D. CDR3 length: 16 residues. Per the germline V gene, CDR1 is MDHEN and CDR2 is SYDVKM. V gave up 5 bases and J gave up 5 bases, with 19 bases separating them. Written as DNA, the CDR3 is TGTGCCAGCAGTCCCCTCCGACGGAGAAATAACAATGAGCAGTTCTTC. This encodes CASSPLRRRNNNEQFF.

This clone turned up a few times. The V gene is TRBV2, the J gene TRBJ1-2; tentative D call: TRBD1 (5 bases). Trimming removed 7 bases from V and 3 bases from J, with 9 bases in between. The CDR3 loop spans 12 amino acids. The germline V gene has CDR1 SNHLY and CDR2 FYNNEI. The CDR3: CASNRQHYGYTF. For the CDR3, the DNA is TGTGCCAGCAATCGACAGCACTATGGCTACACCTTC.

CDR3 in amino acids: CASSSRQPGGYTF. The CDR3, as DNA: TGTGCCAGCAGCTCCCGACAGCCCGGGGGCTACACCTTC. This chain uses TRBV7-9 with TRBJ1-2, with D possibly being TRBD1 (5 bases). Germline V gene data show CDR1 as SEHNR and CDR2 as FQNEAQ (reference sequence). The V and J ends lost 4 bases and 8 bases respectively, with 14 bases between them. The CDR3 is made up of 13 amino acids. Variable domain in full (rest from reference TRBV7-9 and TRBJ1-2): DTGVSQNPRHKITKRGQNVTFRCDPISEHNRLYWYRQTLGQGPEFLTYFQNEAQLEKSRLLSDRFSAERPKGSFSTLEIQRTEQGDSAMYLCASSSRQPGGYTFGSGTRLTVV.

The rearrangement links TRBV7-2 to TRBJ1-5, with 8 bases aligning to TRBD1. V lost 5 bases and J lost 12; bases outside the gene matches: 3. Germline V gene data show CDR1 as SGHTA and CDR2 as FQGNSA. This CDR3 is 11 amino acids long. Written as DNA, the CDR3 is TGTGCCAGCAGCGGACAGGGAGGCCAGCATTTT. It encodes CASSGQGGQHF.

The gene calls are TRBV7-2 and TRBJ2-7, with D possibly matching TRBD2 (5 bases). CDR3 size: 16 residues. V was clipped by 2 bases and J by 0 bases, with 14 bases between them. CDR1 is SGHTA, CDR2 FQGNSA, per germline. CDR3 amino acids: CASSLSRAGLSYEQYF. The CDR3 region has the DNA TGTGCCAGCAGCTTATCACGTGCGGGCCTCTCCTACGAGCAGTACTTC.

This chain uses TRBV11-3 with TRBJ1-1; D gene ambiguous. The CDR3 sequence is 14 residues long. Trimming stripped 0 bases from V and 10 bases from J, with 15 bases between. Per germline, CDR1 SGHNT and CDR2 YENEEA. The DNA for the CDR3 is TGTGCCAGCAGCTTAGATCTACAGTCGGTTTCAGCTTTCTTT. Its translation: CASSLDLQSVSAFF.

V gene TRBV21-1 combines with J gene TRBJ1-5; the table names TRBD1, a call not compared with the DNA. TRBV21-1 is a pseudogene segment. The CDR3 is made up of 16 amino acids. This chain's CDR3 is CASSKGRSVSNQPQHF. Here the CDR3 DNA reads TGTGCCAGCAGCAAAGGCAGGTCAGTTAGCAATCAGCCCCAGCATTTT.

CDR3 residues: CASSPPGLQHSNQPQHF. CDR3 bases: TGTGCCAGCTCACCACCGGGGCTACAGCATAGCAATCAGCCCCAGCATTTT. V is TRBV18 and J is TRBJ1-5, with D tentatively TRBD1 (5 bases). Germline V lookup: CDR1 KGHSH, CDR2 LQKENI. The CDR3 has 17 amino acids. Trimming pared 0 bases from V and 0 bases from J, leaving 12 bases between.

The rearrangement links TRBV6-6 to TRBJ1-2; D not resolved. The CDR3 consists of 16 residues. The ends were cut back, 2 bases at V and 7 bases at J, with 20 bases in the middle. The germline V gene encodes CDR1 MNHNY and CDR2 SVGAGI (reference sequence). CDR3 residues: CASSYDPSRGLSGYTF. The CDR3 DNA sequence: TGTGCCAGCAGTTACGATCCTAGCCGGGGTTTAAGTGGCTACACCTTC.

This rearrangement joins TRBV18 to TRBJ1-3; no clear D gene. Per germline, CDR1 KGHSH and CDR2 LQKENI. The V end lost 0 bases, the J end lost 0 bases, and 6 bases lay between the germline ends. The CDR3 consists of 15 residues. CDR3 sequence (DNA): TGTGCCAGCTCACCACCAGCCTTCTCTGGAAACACCATATATTTT. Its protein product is CASSPPAFSGNTIYF. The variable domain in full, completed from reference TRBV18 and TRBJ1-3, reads NAGVMQNPRHLVRRRGQEARLRCSPMKGHSHVYWYRQLPEEGLKFMVYLQKENIIDESGMPKERFSAEFPKEGPSILRIQQVVRGDSAAYFCASSPPAFSGNTIYFGEGSWLTVV.

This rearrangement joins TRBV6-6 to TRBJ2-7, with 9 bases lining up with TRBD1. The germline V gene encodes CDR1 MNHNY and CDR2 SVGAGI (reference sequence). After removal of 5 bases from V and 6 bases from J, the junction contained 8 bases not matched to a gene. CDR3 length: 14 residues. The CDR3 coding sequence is TGTGCCAGCAGTACTCCGGGACAGGGATCCGAGCAGTACTTC. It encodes CASSTPGQGSEQYF.